One sample yielded the 26 T cell receptor beta chains listed below, sequenced in a study of beta chain features in type 1 diabetes. Expressed TCRB transcripts were sequenced because the isolated RNA had all been reverse transcribed beforehand. The method was immunoSEQ multiplex PCR; TCRdb's version includes in-frame clones alone and lacks a portion of them. The repertoire holds some 900,000 clones, with 17% as singletons. Sequenced sample: naive CD4+ T cells from blood. Source of these receptors: a woman under 30 in good health.

This clone was seen more than once but under ten times. The rearrangement links TRBV18 to TRBJ1-2; the D is unclear. The V end was cut by 6 bases, the J end by 2 bases, with 13 bases between. CDR1 and CDR2 (germline): KGHSH, LQKENI. The length of the CDR3 is 14 residues. This CDR3 reads CASSTIPSNYGYTF. The DNA of the CDR3 is TGTGCCAGCTCTACCATACCCTCCAACTATGGCTACACCTTC.

This rearrangement joins TRBV15 to TRBJ2-2, with 7 bases aligning to TRBD1. Germline assignment: CDR1 LNHNV and CDR2 YYDKDF (reference sequence). The CDR3 loop spans 15 amino acids. The V gene end was trimmed by 6 bases and the J gene end by 7 bases; junction bases not matched to a gene: 11. Here the CDR3 DNA reads TGTGCCACCAGACCGCCGGGACAGTTGGGCGGGGAGCTGTTTTTT. Its protein is CATRPPGQLGGELFF.

This clone was seen a handful of times. The chain recombines TRBV9 with TRBJ1-1; no clear D. Trimming removed 4 bases at V and 0 bases at J, with 16 bases between. The V gene's germline CDR1 is SGDLS and CDR2 YYNGEE. There are 16 residues in the CDR3. The CDR3 region has the DNA TGTGCCAGCAGCAGACACGGGTCCACAATGAACACTGAAGCTTTCTTT. Encoded protein: CASSRHGSTMNTEAFF. Full variable domain (outside the CDR3, taken from reference TRBV9 and TRBJ1-1): DSGVTQTPKHLITATGQRVTLRCSPRSGDLSVYWYQQSLDQGLQFLIQYYNGEERAKGNILERFSAQQFPDLHSELNLSSLELGDSALYFCASSRHGSTMNTEAFFGQGTRLTVV.

This clone appeared a few times. The V and J genes are TRBV4-3 and TRBJ2-7; TRBD2 aligns across 8 bases. CDR1 is LGHNA, CDR2 YSLEER, per germline. The CDR3 is 17 residues long. J gave up 5 bases and V 0 bases, and 12 bases lay outside the gene matches. CDR3 nucleotides: TGCGCCAGCAGCCAAGATTACCCAGCGGGAGTATATCACGAGCAGTACTTC. Encoded protein: CASSQDYPAGVYHEQYF.

In this sample, this clone turned up a few times. The junction and the germline gene differ at one end; a read error may be behind it. The genes are TRBV2 and TRBJ2-5; D may be TRBD1 (6 bases). Germline V CDR1 and CDR2: SNHLY, FYNNEI. The CDR3 contains 15 residues. The CDR3 bases are TGTGCCAGCAGCGAAGCTACAGGGCGTCAAGAGACCCAGTACTTC. This gives the protein CASSEATGRQETQYF.

This clone was detected only a few times. The chain recombines TRBV2 with TRBJ2-7; 7 nucleotides match TRBD1. V shed 6 bases, J shed 3 bases, and the junction held 8 bases outside the gene matches. The CDR3 contains 14 residues. Per germline, CDR1 SNHLY and CDR2 FYNNEI. The CDR3 DNA is TGTGCCAGCAGCACACAGGGGATTAACTACGAGCAGTACTTC. Its translation: CASSTQGINYEQYF.

A note on this clone: A junction boundary mismatches the germline segment, possibly from a read error. The chain combines TRBV18 with TRBJ1-5, with TRBD1 matching over 7 bases. The CDR3 is made up of 14 amino acids. CDR1 is KGHSH, CDR2 LQKENI, per germline. The CDR3 spells CTSSPGTADQPQHF. In nucleotides, the CDR3 is TGTACCAGCTCACCGGGGACAGCCGATCAGCCCCAGCATTTT.

J is TRBJ2-7 and V is TRBV4-2; D ambiguous. Germline assignment: CDR1 LGHNA and CDR2 YNFKEQ. The length of the CDR3 is 13 residues. Trimming removed 0 bases at V and 3 bases at J, with 6 bases between. The CDR3 here is CASSQDGYYEQYF. CDR3 nucleotides: TGTGCCAGCAGCCAAGACGGTTACTACGAGCAGTACTTC.

This chain uses TRBV4-2 with TRBJ2-3; D gene ambiguous. The CDR3 has 13 residues. Germline loops: CDR1 LGHNA, CDR2 YNFKEQ. V gave up 3 bases and J gave up 1 base, with 5 bases separating them. The CDR3 coding sequence is TGTGCCAGCAGCCAGCGTCGCACAGATACGCAGTATTTT. This encodes CASSQRRTDTQYF.

This CDR3 reads CASSLELAGTYEQYF. CDR3 DNA: TGTGCCAGCAGCTTAGAACTAGCGGGAACCTACGAGCAGTACTTC. The chain recombines TRBV7-8 with TRBJ2-7; 10 nucleotides match TRBD2. V dropped 1 base and J dropped 2; count of bases not matched to a gene: 2. The CDR3 loop spans 15 amino acids. The germline V gene has CDR1 SGHVS and CDR2 FQNEAQ.

This clone has more than one count but fewer than ten. The rearrangement joins TRBV6-5 to TRBJ1-1, with a weak D call TRBD1 (5 bases). Trimming cost V 0 bases and J 3 bases, with 11 bases left between them. The CDR3 consists of 15 residues. Germline loops: CDR1 MNHEY, CDR2 SVGAGI. The CDR3 spells CASSYSQGVDTEAFF. In DNA, the CDR3 is TGTGCCAGCAGTTACTCTCAGGGAGTCGACACTGAAGCTTTCTTT.

In DNA, the CDR3 is TGTGCCAGCAGCGTAAATCCGGACACTGAAGCTTTCTTT. It translates to CASSVNPDTEAFF. The chain employs TRBV9 and TRBJ1-1, with D uncertain. The length of the CDR3 is 13 residues. Looked up from germline, CDR1 is SGDLS and CDR2 is YYNGEE. V lost 1 base and J lost 3, with 7 bases in between.

The rearrangement uses TRBV7-2 and TRBJ2-3; TRBD1 is a possible D gene (6 bases). CDR1 is SGHTA, CDR2 FQGNSA, per germline. The CDR3 sequence is 16 residues long. V shed 5 bases and J shed 4 bases, with 19 bases lying between them. The chain's CDR3 is CASSNILTGYPDTQYF. The DNA for the CDR3 is TGTGCCAGCAGCAATATACTAACAGGGTACCCAGATACGCAGTATTTT.

This clone was found a few times. The chain employs TRBV15 and TRBJ2-7; 8 bases match TRBD1. The CDR3 runs to 14 residues. CDR1 is LNHNV and CDR2 is YYDKDF in the germline V gene (reference sequence). V dropped 3 bases and J dropped 6; count of bases not matched to a gene: 7. CDR3 sequence reads: CATSRDRAIREQYF. As DNA, the CDR3 is TGTGCCACCAGCAGGGACAGGGCGATCCGCGAGCAGTACTTC.

This clone was seen more than once but under ten times. The V gene is TRBV7-2, the J gene TRBJ2-5; D is ambiguous. The ends were cut back, 2 bases at V and 0 bases at J, with 10 bases in the middle. The CDR3 runs 15 residues. CDR1 is SGHTA and CDR2 is FQGNSA in the germline V gene. The CDR3 DNA follows: TGTGCCAGCAGCTTAATAGGCAGGAACCAAGAGACCCAGTACTTC. It encodes CASSLIGRNQETQYF.

The genes are TRBV29-1 and TRBJ2-7, with TRBD2 identical over 9 bases. CDR3 size: 13 residues. V shed 4 bases and J 2 bases; nucleotides not matched to a gene: 3. Per germline, CDR1 SQVTM and CDR2 ANQGSEA. This CDR3 is CSVAGGRAYEQYF. For the CDR3, the DNA is TGCAGCGTTGCGGGCGGGAGGGCCTACGAGCAGTACTTC.

The rearrangement joins TRBV5-1 to TRBJ2-7; a weak D match, TRBD2 (5 bases). Germline CDR1 reads SGHRS; CDR2 reads YFSETQ. The CDR3 has 13 residues. Trimming stripped 2 bases from V and 4 bases from J, with 10 bases between. The CDR3: CASSFSWEYEQYF. CDR3 DNA: TGCGCCAGCAGCTTTTCCTGGGAGTACGAGCAGTACTTC.

The chain is built from TRBV6-5 and TRBJ2-1, with TRBD2 matching 7 bases. The CDR3 has 11 residues. CDR1 and CDR2 from the germline V gene are MNHEY and SVGAGI. V shed 5 bases and J 13 bases; nucleotides not matched to a gene: 5. Written as DNA, the CDR3 is TGTGCCAGCAGTAGGGGACTAACTCAGTTCTTC. Amino acid sequence: CASSRGLTQFF.

This clone turned up a few times. The chain links TRBV7-9 to TRBJ2-1; 9 positions agree with TRBD1. The V gene end was trimmed by 2 bases and the J gene end by 8 bases; junction bases not matched to a gene: 7. The CDR3 totals 15 residues. Germline V gene sequence: CDR1 SEHNR, CDR2 FQNEAQ (reference sequence). As DNA, the CDR3 is TGTGCCAGCAGCTTACAGGGACAGGGAATGCATGAGCAGTTCTTC. It encodes CASSLQGQGMHEQFF.

This clone was counted between two and nine times. The gene calls are TRBV29-1 and TRBJ1-2; no definite D call. The germline CDR1 and CDR2 sequences are SQVTM and ANQGSEA. The CDR3 is 14 residues long. Trimming stripped 2 bases from V and 4 bases from J, with 14 bases between. For the CDR3, the DNA is TGCAGCGTTGAACTTTTAGAGTCACGCTATGGCTACACCTTC. This sequence encodes CSVELLESRYGYTF.

The V gene is TRBV19, the J gene TRBJ2-7; D may be TRBD2 (6 bases). Trimming removed 9 bases from V and 2 bases from J, with 17 bases in between. CDR1 LNHDA and CDR2 SQIVND come from the germline V gene (reference sequence). This CDR3 comprises 14 residues. This CDR3 is CASRSASVAYEQYF. In DNA, the CDR3 is TGTGCCAGCCGTTCGGCTAGCGTTGCCTACGAGCAGTACTTC.

The chain recombines TRBV6-5 with TRBJ2-2; weak D call: TRBD1 (6 bases). With 5 bases removed from V and 3 bases from J, the gap between germline ends came to 10 bases. The CDR3 is 14 residues long. Germline V gene lookup returns CDR1 MNHEY and CDR2 SVGAGI. Here the CDR3 reads CASSRTGHTGELFF. The CDR3, as DNA: TGTGCCAGCAGTCGTACAGGGCACACCGGGGAGCTGTTTTTT.

J is TRBJ2-4 and V is TRBV11-1, with no clear D. The CDR3 is made up of 14 amino acids. CDR1 and CDR2 from the germline V gene are SGHAT and FQDESV (reference sequence). Trimming pared 1 base from V and 1 base from J, leaving 5 bases between. The CDR3 coding sequence is TGTGCCAGCAGCTTAGTCGGCGCCAAAAACATTCAGTACTTC. Protein: CASSLVGAKNIQYF.

The CDR3 loop reads CASSVTSGSNPYEQYF. CDR3 in DNA: TGTGCCAGCAGTGTGACTAGCGGGAGTAACCCCTACGAGCAGTACTTC. The chain is built from TRBV6-1 and TRBJ2-7; 12 nucleotides agree with TRBD2. The germline gives CDR1 MNHNS, CDR2 SASEGT. The junction had 6 bases not matched to a gene; V was cut back by 4 bases and J by 2 bases. The CDR3 totals 16 residues.

This clone has only one observation. The chain combines TRBV2 with TRBJ1-2; 9 nucleotides line up with TRBD1. CDR1 and CDR2 (germline): SNHLY, FYNNEI. The CDR3 totals 15 residues. V was clipped by 6 bases and J by 5 bases; unmatched bases: 10. DNA for the CDR3: TGTGCCAGCAGGGAGAGAGGACAGGGGTCTTATGGCTACACCTTC. Protein product: CASRERGQGSYGYTF.

This clone showed up just a few times. The rearrangement links TRBV25-1 to TRBJ2-2, with 10 nucleotides matching TRBD1. Germline CDR1 and CDR2: MGHDK and SYGVNS. This CDR3 contains 15 residues. V shed 2 bases, J shed 6 bases, and the junction held 3 bases outside the gene matches. DNA for the CDR3: TGTGCCAGCAGTGAAGAGACAGGGGGCTCCGGGGAGCTGTTTTTT. It codes for CASSEETGGSGELFF.